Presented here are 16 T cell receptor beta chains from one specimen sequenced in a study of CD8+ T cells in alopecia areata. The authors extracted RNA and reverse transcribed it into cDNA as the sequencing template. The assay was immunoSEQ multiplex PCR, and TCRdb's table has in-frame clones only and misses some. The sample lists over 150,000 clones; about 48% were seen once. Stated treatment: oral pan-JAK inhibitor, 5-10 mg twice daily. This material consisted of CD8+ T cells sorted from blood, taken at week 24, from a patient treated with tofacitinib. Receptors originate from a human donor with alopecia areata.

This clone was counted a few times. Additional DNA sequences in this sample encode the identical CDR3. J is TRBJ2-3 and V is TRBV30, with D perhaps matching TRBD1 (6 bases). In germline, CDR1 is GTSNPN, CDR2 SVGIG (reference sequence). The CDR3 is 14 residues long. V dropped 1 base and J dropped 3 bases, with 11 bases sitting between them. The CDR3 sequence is CAWSAGQGTDTQYF. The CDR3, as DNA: TGTGCCTGGAGTGCGGGGCAGGGGACAGATACGCAGTATTTT. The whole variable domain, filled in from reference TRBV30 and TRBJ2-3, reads SQTIHQWPATLVQPVGSPLSLECTVEGTSNPNLYWYRQAAGRGLQLLFYSVGIGQISSEVPQNLSASRPQDRQFILSSKKLLLSDSGFYLCAWSAGQGTDTQYFGPGTRLTVL.

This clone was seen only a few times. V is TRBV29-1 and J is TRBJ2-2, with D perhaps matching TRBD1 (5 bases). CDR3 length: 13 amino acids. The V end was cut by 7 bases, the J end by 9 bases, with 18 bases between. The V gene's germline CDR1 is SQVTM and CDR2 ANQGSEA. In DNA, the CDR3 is TGCAGCGCACAGTTGTACATGGGGCGGGAGCTGTTTTTT. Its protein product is CSAQLYMGRELFF.

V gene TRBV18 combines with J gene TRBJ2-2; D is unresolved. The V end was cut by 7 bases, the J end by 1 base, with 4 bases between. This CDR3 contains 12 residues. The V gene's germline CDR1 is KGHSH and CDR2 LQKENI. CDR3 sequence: CASFQNTGELFF. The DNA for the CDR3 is TGTGCCAGCTTTCAGAACACCGGGGAGCTGTTTTTT.

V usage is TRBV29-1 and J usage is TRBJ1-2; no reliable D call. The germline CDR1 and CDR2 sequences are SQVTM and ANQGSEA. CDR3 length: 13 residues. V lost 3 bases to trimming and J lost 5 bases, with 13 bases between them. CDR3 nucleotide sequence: TGCAGCGTTGAGGACGATAAAATATATGGCTACACCTTC. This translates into CSVEDDKIYGYTF.

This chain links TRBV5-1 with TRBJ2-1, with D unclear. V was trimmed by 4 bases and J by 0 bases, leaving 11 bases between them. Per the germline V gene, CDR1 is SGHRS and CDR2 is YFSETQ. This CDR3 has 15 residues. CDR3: CASSGRVSSYNEQFF. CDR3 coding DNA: TGCGCCAGCAGCGGACGGGTGAGCTCCTACAATGAGCAGTTCTTC. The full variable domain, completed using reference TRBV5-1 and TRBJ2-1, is KAGVTQTPRYLIKTRGQQVTLSCSPISGHRSVSWYQQTPGQGLQFLFEYFSETQRNKGNFPGRFSGRQFSNSRSEMNVSTLELGDSALYLCASSGRVSSYNEQFFGPGTRLTVL.

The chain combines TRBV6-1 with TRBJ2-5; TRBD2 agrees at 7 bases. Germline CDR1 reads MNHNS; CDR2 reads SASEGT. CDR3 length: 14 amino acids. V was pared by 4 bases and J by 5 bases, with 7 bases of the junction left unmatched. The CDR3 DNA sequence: TGTGCCAGCAGTGTTGGTCGGGAGGTCGAGACCCAGTACTTC. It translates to CASSVGREVETQYF.

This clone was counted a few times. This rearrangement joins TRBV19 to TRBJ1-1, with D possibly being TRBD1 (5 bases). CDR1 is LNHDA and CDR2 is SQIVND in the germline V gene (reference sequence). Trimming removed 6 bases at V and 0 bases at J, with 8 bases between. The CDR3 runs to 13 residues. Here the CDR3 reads CASSYRLNTEAFF. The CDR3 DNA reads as TGTGCCAGTAGCTACAGGCTGAACACTGAAGCTTTCTTT. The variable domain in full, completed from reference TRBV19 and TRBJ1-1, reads DGGITQSPKYLFRKEGQNVTLSCEQNLNHDAMYWYRQDPGQGLRLIYYSQIVNDFQKGDIAEGYSVSREKKESFPLTVTSAQKNPTAFYLCASSYRLNTEAFFGQGTRLTVV.

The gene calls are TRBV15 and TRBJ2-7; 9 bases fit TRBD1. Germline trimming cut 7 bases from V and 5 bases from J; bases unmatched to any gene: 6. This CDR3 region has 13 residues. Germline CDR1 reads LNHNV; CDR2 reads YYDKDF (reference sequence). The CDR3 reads CATNEDRGDEQYF. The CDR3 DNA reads TGTGCCACCAACGAGGACAGGGGTGACGAGCAGTACTTC.

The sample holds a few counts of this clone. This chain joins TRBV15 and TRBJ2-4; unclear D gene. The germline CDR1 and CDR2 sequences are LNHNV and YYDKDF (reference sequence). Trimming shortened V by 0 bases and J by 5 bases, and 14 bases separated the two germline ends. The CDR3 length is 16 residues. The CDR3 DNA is TGTGCCACCAGCAGAGAGGCGGTCGGCACCCAAAACATTCAGTACTTC. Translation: CATSREAVGTQNIQYF.

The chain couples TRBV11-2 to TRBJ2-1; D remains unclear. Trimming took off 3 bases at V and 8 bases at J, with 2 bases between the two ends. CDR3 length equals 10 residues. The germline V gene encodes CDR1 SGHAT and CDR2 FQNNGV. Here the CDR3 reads CASSFDEQFF. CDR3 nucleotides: TGTGCCAGCAGCTTCGATGAGCAGTTCTTC.

The DNA for the CDR3 is TGTGCCAGCAGTGAATCCGGAGGGGGCAATCAGCCCCAGCATTTT. Its translation: CASSESGGGNQPQHF. The chain carries TRBV25-1 and TRBJ1-5; TRBD1 might be the D (5 bases). V was shortened by 1 base and J by 2 bases, with 9 bases between the two germline ends. Germline V gene sequence: CDR1 MGHDK, CDR2 SYGVNS. This CDR3 has 15 amino acids.

The CDR3 coding sequence is TGTGCCAGCAGCGATATCGGGGGGCCTGTTAATGAGCAGTTCTTC. Its protein product is CASSDIGGPVNEQFF. The chain links TRBV9 to TRBJ2-1; D might be TRBD2 (7 bases). V gave up 3 bases and J gave up 7 bases, with 17 bases separating them. CDR1 is SGDLS and CDR2 is YYNGEE in the germline V gene. This CDR3 has 15 residues.

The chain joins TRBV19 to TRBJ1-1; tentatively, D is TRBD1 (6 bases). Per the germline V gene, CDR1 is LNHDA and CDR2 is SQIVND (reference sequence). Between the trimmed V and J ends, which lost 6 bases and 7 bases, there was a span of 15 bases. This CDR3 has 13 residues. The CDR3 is CASRDSGPLEAFF. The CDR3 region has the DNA TGTGCCAGTAGGGACAGCGGGCCACTTGAAGCTTTCTTT.

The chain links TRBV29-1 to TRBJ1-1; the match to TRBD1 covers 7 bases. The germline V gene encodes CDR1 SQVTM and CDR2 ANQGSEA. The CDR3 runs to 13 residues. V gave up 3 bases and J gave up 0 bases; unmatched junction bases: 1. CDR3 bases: TGCAGCGTTGAGACAGGGCTGAACACTGAAGCTTTCTTT. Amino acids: CSVETGLNTEAFF.

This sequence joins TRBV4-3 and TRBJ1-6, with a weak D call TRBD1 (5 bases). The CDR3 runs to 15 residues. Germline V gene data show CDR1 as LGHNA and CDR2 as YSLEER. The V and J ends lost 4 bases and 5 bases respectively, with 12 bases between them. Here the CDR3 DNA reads TGCGCCAGCAGCCGAGCGGGGCGGAATAATTCACCCCTCCACTTT. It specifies CASSRAGRNNSPLHF.

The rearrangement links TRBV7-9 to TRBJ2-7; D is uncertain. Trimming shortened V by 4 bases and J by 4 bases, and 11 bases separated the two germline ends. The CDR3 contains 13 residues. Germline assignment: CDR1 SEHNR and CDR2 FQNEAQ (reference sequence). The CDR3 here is CASSSHDTYEQYF. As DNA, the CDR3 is TGTGCCAGCAGCTCACACGACACTTACGAGCAGTACTTC.